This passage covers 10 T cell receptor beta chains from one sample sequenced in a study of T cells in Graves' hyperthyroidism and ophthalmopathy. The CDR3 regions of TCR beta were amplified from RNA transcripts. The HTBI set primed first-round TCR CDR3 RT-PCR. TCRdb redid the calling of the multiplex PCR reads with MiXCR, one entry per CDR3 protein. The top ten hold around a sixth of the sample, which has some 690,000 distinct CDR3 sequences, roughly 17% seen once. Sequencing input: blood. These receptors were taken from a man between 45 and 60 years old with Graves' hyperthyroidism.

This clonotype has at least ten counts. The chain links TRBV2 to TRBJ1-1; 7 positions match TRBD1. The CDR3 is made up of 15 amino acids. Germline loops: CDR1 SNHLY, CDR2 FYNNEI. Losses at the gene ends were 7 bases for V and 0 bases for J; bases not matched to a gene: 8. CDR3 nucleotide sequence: TGTGCCAGCATGGTGGACAGGACCATGAACACTGAAGCTTTCTTT. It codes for CASMVDRTMNTEAFF.

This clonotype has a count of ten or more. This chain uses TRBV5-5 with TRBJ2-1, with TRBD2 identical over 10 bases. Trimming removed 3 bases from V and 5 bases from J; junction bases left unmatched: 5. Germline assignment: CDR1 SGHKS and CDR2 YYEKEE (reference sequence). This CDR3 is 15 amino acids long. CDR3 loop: CASSYLAGVHNEQFF. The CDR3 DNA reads TGTGCCAGCAGCTACCTAGCGGGAGTCCACAATGAGCAGTTCTTC.

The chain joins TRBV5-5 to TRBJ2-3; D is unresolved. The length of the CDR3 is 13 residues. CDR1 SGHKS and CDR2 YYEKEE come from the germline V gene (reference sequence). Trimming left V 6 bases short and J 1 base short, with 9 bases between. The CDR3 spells CASTLVGTDTQYF. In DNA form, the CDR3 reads TGTGCCAGCACCCTAGTCGGCACAGATACGCAGTATTTT.

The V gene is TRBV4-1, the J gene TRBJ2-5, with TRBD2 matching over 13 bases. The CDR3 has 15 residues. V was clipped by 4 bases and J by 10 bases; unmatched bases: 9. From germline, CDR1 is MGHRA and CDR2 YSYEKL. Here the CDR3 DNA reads TGCGCCAGCAGCCTCAGCGCCGGGACTAGCGGGAACCAGTACTTC. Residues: CASSLSAGTSGNQYF.

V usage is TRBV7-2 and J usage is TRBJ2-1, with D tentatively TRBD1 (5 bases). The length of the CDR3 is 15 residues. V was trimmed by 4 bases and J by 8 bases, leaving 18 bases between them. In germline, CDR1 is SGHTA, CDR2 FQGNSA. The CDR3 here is CASSWGTAKGYEQFF. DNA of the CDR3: TGTGCCAGCAGCTGGGGCACGGCCAAGGGGTATGAGCAGTTCTTC.

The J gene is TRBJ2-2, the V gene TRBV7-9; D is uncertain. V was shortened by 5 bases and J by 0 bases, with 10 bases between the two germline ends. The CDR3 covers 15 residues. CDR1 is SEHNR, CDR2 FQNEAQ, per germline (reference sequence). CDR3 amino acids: CASSQNSANTGELFF. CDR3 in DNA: TGTGCCAGCAGCCAGAACTCCGCGAACACCGGGGAGCTGTTTTTT. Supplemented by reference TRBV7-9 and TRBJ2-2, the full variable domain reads DTGVSQNPRHKITKRGQNVTFRCDPISEHNRLYWYRQTLGQGPEFLTYFQNEAQLEKSRLLSDRFSAERPKGSFSTLEIQRTEQGDSAMYLCASSQNSANTGELFFGEGSRLTVL.

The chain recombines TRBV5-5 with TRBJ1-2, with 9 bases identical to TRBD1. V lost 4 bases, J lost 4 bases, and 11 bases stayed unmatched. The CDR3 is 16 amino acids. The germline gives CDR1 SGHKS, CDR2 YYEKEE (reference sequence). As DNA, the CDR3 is TGTGCCAGCAGCCTTCCGGGACAGGGTTTGTTCTATGGCTACACCTTC. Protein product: CASSLPGQGLFYGYTF.

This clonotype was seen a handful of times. Here the CDR3 DNA reads TGCAGCGTTGATTACAGCGACTCCTACAATGAGCAGTTCTTC. The encoded protein is CSVDYSDSYNEQFF. This chain uses TRBV29-1 with TRBJ2-1, with D unresolved. Trimming left V 3 bases short and J 0 bases short, with 9 bases between. The CDR3 is made up of 14 amino acids. The germline V gene has CDR1 SQVTM and CDR2 ANQGSEA.

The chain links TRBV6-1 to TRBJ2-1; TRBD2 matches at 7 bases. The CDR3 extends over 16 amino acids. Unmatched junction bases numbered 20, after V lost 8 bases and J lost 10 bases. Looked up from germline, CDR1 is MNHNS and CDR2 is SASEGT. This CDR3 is CASEGLEGAGVKEQFF. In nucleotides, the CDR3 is TGTGCCAGCGAAGGACTAGAAGGTGCGGGAGTAAAAGAGCAGTTCTTC.

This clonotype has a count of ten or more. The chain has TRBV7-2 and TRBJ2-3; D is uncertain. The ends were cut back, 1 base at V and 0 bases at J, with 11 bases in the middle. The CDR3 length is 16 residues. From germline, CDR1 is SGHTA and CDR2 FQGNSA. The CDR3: CASSLGVRVSTDTQYF. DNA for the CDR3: TGTGCCAGCAGCTTAGGAGTCCGAGTGAGCACAGATACGCAGTATTTT.